Listed below are T cell receptor beta chains from one sample, sequenced in a study of blood T cell repertoires in COVID-19. Libraries were prepared by immunoSEQ multiplex PCR; TCRdb keeps only in-frame clonotypes and omits some of them. This table holds about 280,000 clones, 65% to 90% found once. The source material was peripheral blood. Source of these receptors: a woman between 65 and 79 years old with COVID-19, enrolled during active disease. The CDR3 runs from the conserved cysteine through the conserved F or W. Fields, in order: D gene, J gene, clone size, V gene, CDR3 protein, CDR3 DNA. A D gene is named only where the DNA matches it firmly. A row's size may be missing; if present it is once, few, many or a size class.

>TRBD2|TRBJ2-5|.|TRBV2
CASFGTSGGLQETQYF
TGTGCCAGTTTCGGGACTAGCGGGGGCTTACAAGAGACCCAGTACTTC
>TRBD1|TRBJ2-1|.|TRBV6-5
CASSRTGYNEQFF
TGTGCCAGCAGTCGGACAGGCTACAATGAGCAGTTCTTC
>.|TRBJ2-3|.|TRBV12-3/TRBV12-4
CASSQGGTDTQYF
TGTGCCAGCAGCCAGGGAGGTACAGATACGCAGTATTTT
>TRBD1|TRBJ2-2|.|TRBV18
CASSTSTGGTTGELFF
TGTGCCAGCTCAACCTCGACAGGGGGCACCACCGGGGAGCTGTTTTTT
>TRBD1|TRBJ1-1|.|TRBV6-6
CASRDRDTLNTEAFF
TGTGCCAGCAGGGACAGGGACACCTTGAACACTGAAGCTTTCTTT
>TRBD2|TRBJ2-7|many|TRBV28
CASSSGGSSDEQYF
TGTGCCAGCAGTAGCGGGGGATCCTCGGACGAGCAGTACTTC
>.|TRBJ1-2|.|TRBV18
CASSDEREVYGYTF
TGTGCCAGCTCAGACGAGAGGGAGGTCTATGGCTACACCTTC
>TRBD2|TRBJ2-7|.|TRBV6-5
CASSYGSGGAGEQYF
TGTGCCAGCAGTTACGGTAGCGGGGGGGCAGGTGAGCAGTACTTC
>TRBD2|TRBJ2-7|few|TRBV6-6
CASSRGTSGGRGSEQYF
TGTGCCAGCAGCCGAGGGACTAGCGGGGGAAGGGGAAGCGAGCAGTACTTC
>.|TRBJ1-2|.|TRBV12-2
CASRLWRGGYGYTF
TGTGCAAGTCGCTTATGGAGGGGCGGGTATGGCTACACCTTC
>.|TRBJ2-1|once|TRBV2
CASVTFSGYNEQFF
TGTGCCAGCGTTACGTTTAGCGGTTACAATGAGCAGTTCTTC
>TRBD1|TRBJ2-7|once|TRBV6-5
CASSYDEGADEQYF
TGTGCCAGCAGTTACGACGAGGGGGCGGACGAGCAGTACTTC
>TRBD1|TRBJ1-1|.|TRBV30
CAWSVLGGATEAFF
TGTGCCTGGAGTGTCTTAGGGGGCGCAACTGAAGCTTTCTTT
>.|TRBJ1-2|.|TRBV6-4
CASSDGRDYTF
TGTGCCAGCAGTGATGGGCGGGACTACACCTTC